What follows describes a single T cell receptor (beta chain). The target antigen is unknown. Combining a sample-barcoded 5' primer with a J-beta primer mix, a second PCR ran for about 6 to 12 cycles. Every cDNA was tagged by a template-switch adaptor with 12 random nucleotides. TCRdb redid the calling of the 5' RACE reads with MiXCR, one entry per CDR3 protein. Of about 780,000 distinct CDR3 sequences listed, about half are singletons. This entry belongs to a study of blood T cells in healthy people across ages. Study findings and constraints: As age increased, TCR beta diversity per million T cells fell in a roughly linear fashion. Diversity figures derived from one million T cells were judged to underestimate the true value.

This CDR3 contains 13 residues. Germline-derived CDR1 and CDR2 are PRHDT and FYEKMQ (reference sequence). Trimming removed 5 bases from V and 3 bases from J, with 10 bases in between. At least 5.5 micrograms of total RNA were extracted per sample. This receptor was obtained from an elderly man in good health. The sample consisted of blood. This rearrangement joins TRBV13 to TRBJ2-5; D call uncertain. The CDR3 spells CASSPRIEETQYF. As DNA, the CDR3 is TGTGCCAGCAGCCCCAGGATAGAAGAGACCCAGTACTTC.